This is a list of T cell receptor beta chains from one sample in a study of shared clonotypes between healthy human individuals. Some clones are missing from TCRdb's copy, which holds only in-frame ones; the method was immunoSEQ multiplex PCR. The top ten clones hold 30% to 40% of a sample with more than 550,000 clones, roughly 87% of them seen once. Sample: memory CD8+ T cells from PBMCs. These receptors came from a man aged 18-30 years in good health. Some clones in this sample may be carry-over from other donors' samples. Both conserved end residues are part of each CDR3. A D gene is named only where the DNA matches it firmly. For some rows the clone size is stated as once, few or many, or as a class when expanded; others skip it.

>TRBJ2-1|TRBD2|-|TRBV11-2
CASSLAASGYNEQFF
TGTGCCAGCAGCTTAGCTGCTAGCGGTTACAATGAGCAGTTCTTC
>TRBJ1-1|TRBD1|once|TRBV29-1
CSVFDRVGTEAFF
TGCAGCGTTTTTGACAGGGTCGGCACTGAAGCTTTCTTT
>TRBJ2-2|-|-|TRBV13
CASSLGLKGGGELFF
TGTGCCAGCAGCTTAGGCCTAAAGGGCGGCGGGGAGCTGTTTTTT
>TRBJ2-7|-|-|TRBV6-5
CASSWGLGPYEQYF
TGTGCCAGCAGTTGGGGGTTGGGGCCCTACGAGCAGTACTTC
>TRBJ2-1|TRBD1|-|TRBV5-4
CASSDRDRGPDEQFF
TGTGCCAGCAGCGACCGGGACAGGGGCCCGGATGAGCAGTTCTTC
>TRBJ2-3|TRBD2|-|TRBV5-8
CASSLDLTREVSTDTQYF
TGTGCCAGCAGCTTGGATCTAACCCGGGAGGTATCCACAGATACGCAGTATTTT
>TRBJ2-7|-|-|TRBV29-1
CSVGPGPVGQYF
TGCAGCGTTGGACCTGGCCCAGTTGGGCAGTACTTC
>TRBJ2-3|TRBD1|-|TRBV6-1
CASSETPGQGTDTQYF
TGTGCCAGCAGTGAAACCCCGGGACAGGGGACAGATACGCAGTATTTT
>TRBJ1-2|TRBD1|-|TRBV18
CASSPAGQGDYGYTF
TGTGCCAGCTCACCGGCAGGACAGGGTGACTATGGCTACACCTTC
>TRBJ2-5|TRBD2|-|TRBV7-2
CASSWGVAAGGRETQYF
TGTGCCAGCAGCTGGGGCGTGGCAGCGGGAGGGCGAGAGACCCAGTACTTC
>TRBJ2-7|-|-|TRBV19
CASSYQGYSYEQYF
TGTGCCAGTAGTTATCAGGGATATTCCTACGAGCAGTACTTC
>TRBJ2-2|TRBD2|-|TRBV2
CASRTTSAGSPNTGELFF
TGCGCCAGCAGGACGACTAGCGCGGGTTCCCCTAACACCGGGGAGCTGTTTTTT
>TRBJ2-6|-|-|TRBV19
CASSIASNVLTF
TGTGCCAGTAGTATAGCATCTAACGTCCTGACTTTC
>TRBJ2-1|-|-|TRBV27
CASSDQKPGRGVDEQFF
TGTGCCAGCAGTGACCAGAAACCCGGCAGGGGGGTCGATGAGCAGTTCTTC
>TRBJ2-7|-|-|TRBV27
CASSLGLAISYEQYF
TGTGCCAGCAGTTTGGGCCTAGCCATCTCCTACGAGCAGTACTTC
>TRBJ2-5|-|-|TRBV18
CASSPEATAIQETQYF
TGTGCCAGCTCACCAGAGGCGACAGCGATACAAGAGACCCAGTACTTC
>TRBJ1-5|-|-|TRBV2
CASRQGESNQPQHF
TGTGCCAGCAGGCAGGGTGAAAGCAATCAGCCCCAGCATTTT
>TRBJ2-1|TRBD2|once|TRBV27
CASSLGPSGNYNEQFF
TGTGCCAGCAGTTTAGGGCCTAGCGGAAACTACAATGAGCAGTTCTTC
>TRBJ2-1|-|once|TRBV19
CASTLRRARADGEQFF
TGTGCCAGTACATTAAGGAGGGCCCGCGCGGATGGTGAGCAGTTCTTC
>TRBJ1-1|TRBD1|-|TRBV11-2
CASSFRDRANAEAFF
TGTGCCAGCAGCTTCCGGGACAGGGCAAACGCTGAAGCTTTCTTT
>TRBJ2-1|-|-|TRBV9
CASSVGGPYNEQFF
TGTGCCAGCAGCGTCGGCGGACCCTACAATGAGCAGTTCTTC
>TRBJ2-3|-|-|TRBV7-2
CASSLTGTDTQYF
TGTGCCAGCAGCTTGACAGGCACAGATACGCAGTATTTT
>TRBJ1-1|-|-|TRBV28
CASSLAGANTEAFF
TGTGCCAGCAGTTTAGCAGGGGCGAACACTGAAGCTTTCTTT
>TRBJ1-5|-|-|TRBV9
CASSVASDQPQHF
TGTGCCAGCAGCGTAGCTTCGGACCAGCCCCAGCATTTT
>TRBJ1-2|TRBD1|-|TRBV7-9
CASSLGTGETGGYTF
TGTGCCAGCAGCTTAGGGACAGGGGAAACGGGAGGCTACACCTTC
>TRBJ1-5|-|-|TRBV27
CASSLLGGPQHF
TGTGCCAGCAGTTTATTAGGAGGGCCCCAGCATTTT